The next 18 T cell receptor beta chains were all read from a single sample in a study of cytomegalovirus exposure and HLA in healthy donors. Both 60 Vbeta primers and 13 Jbeta primers went into the PCR. Method: immunoSEQ multiplex PCR; TCRdb's copy keeps in-frame clones and lacks some. The repertoire has some 120,000 clones, over 60% of them found once; the top ten carry around 1.3%. The sequenced material came from PBMCs. The receptors derive from a female donor in good health and CMV-seronegative.

This chain uses TRBV2 with TRBJ2-3; D is unresolved. This CDR3 is built from 15 residues. Between the trimmed V and J ends, which lost 2 bases and 0 bases, there was a span of 9 bases. Germline loops: CDR1 SNHLY, CDR2 FYNNEI. In DNA, the CDR3 is TGTGCCAGCAGTGAACTTGGCCTTAGCACAGATACGCAGTATTTT. This encodes CASSELGLSTDTQYF.

The chain uses TRBV18 and TRBJ1-1, with D possibly matching TRBD1 (5 bases). Germline CDR1 reads KGHSH; CDR2 reads LQKENI. The CDR3 totals 14 residues. V was clipped by 2 bases and J by 5 bases, with 12 bases between them. The CDR3 loop reads CASSPSQGRTEAFF. CDR3 bases: TGTGCCAGCTCACCAAGTCAGGGTCGGACTGAAGCTTTCTTT.

The chain joins TRBV11-1 to TRBJ1-1; TRBD1 agrees at 8 bases. J was trimmed by 5 bases and V by 5 bases; bases with no gene match: 7. CDR3 length: 14 residues. Germline CDR1 and CDR2: SGHAT and FQDESV (reference sequence). The chain's CDR3 is CASSPRTGKTEAFF. CDR3 coding DNA: TGTGCCAGCAGCCCAAGGACAGGGAAGACTGAAGCTTTCTTT.

J is TRBJ2-2 and V is TRBV30; the match to TRBD2 covers 10 bases. V shed 0 bases and J 8 bases; nucleotides not matched to a gene: 9. In germline, CDR1 is GTSNPN, CDR2 SVGIG (reference sequence). The CDR3 runs to 16 residues. The CDR3 sequence is CAWSVLRGLAMGELFF. The CDR3 bases are TGTGCCTGGAGTGTCCTCCGGGGACTAGCGATGGGGGAGCTGTTTTTT.

The V gene is TRBV10-3, the J gene TRBJ2-5; tentatively, D is TRBD2 (6 bases). V gave up 2 bases and J gave up 4 bases, with 11 bases separating them. Per germline, CDR1 ENHRY and CDR2 SYGVKD. The CDR3 runs to 14 residues. CDR3 amino acids: CAISEGQGGETQYF. The CDR3 nucleotides read TGTGCCATCAGTGAGGGCCAGGGAGGAGAGACCCAGTACTTC.

Here the CDR3 DNA reads TGTGCCAGCAGCTTCCGGGGACTAGCGGGGGGGCCCACCGCCGGGGAGCTGTTTTTT. Encoded protein: CASSFRGLAGGPTAGELFF. The chain has TRBV7-3 and TRBJ2-2, with TRBD2 matching over 16 bases. This CDR3 spans 19 amino acids. Germline V gene lookup returns CDR1 SGHTA and CDR2 FQGTGA. The V gene end was trimmed by 3 bases and the J gene end by 6 bases; junction bases not matched to a gene: 10.

The chain joins TRBV11-2 to TRBJ1-6; D not certain. The CDR3 sequence is 14 residues long. The germline V and J ends were trimmed by 4 bases and 4 bases, with 8 bases remaining between them. Germline CDR1 reads SGHAT; CDR2 reads FQNNGV. CDR3 DNA sequence: TGTGCCAGCAGCTCGCAGAATTATAATTCACCCCTCCACTTT. It yields the protein CASSSQNYNSPLHF.

V and J are TRBV11-2 and TRBJ2-7, with TRBD1 identical over 10 bases. The CDR3 contains 18 residues. Per the germline V gene, CDR1 is SGHAT and CDR2 is FQNNGV. V trimming: 4 bases; J trimming: 7 bases; junction bases outside the gene matches: 19. The CDR3 DNA follows: TGTGCCAGCAGCTCTATGGGACGACAGGGGGCGAAGATGAGGGAGCAGTACTTC. Translation: CASSSMGRQGAKMREQYF.

The chain has TRBV13 and TRBJ2-3; 13 bases agree with TRBD2. This CDR3 is built from 19 residues. The V gene end was trimmed by 4 bases and the J gene end by 2 bases; junction bases not matched to a gene: 12. Germline V gene data show CDR1 as PRHDT and CDR2 as FYEKMQ (reference sequence). The CDR3 loop reads CASSSYTGLAGALTDTQYF. CDR3 sequence (DNA): TGTGCCAGCAGCTCTTACACCGGACTAGCGGGGGCCCTCACAGATACGCAGTATTTT.

This rearrangement joins TRBV5-1 to TRBJ2-1, with 11 bases identical to TRBD2. This CDR3 is built from 18 residues. Germline V gene data show CDR1 as SGHRS and CDR2 as YFSETQ. The junction had 16 bases not matched to a gene; V was cut back by 2 bases and J by 9 bases. As DNA, the CDR3 is TGCGCCAGCAGCTTACTTCCTAGCGGGAGGACGGGTGCACGTGAGCAGTTCTTC. Protein: CASSLLPSGRTGAREQFF.

V gene TRBV5-4 combines with J gene TRBJ2-5; 13 nucleotides agree with TRBD2. The CDR3 consists of 15 residues. In germline, CDR1 is SGHNT, CDR2 YYREEE (reference sequence). Trimming removed 4 bases from V and 5 bases from J; junction bases left unmatched: 5. This CDR3 is CASSQTSGRQETQYF. The CDR3 DNA reads TGTGCCAGCAGCCAGACTAGCGGGAGGCAGGAGACCCAGTACTTC.

The rearrangement links TRBV5-1 to TRBJ2-7; D may be TRBD1 (5 bases). The germline CDR1 and CDR2 sequences are SGHRS and YFSETQ. V was trimmed by 7 bases and J by 2 bases, leaving 13 bases between them. This CDR3 is built from 13 residues. The CDR3 DNA reads as TGCGCCAGCCGAGCAGGGTCCGCCTACGAGCAGTACTTC. Translation gives CASRAGSAYEQYF.

The V gene is TRBV5-6, the J gene TRBJ1-3; 10 positions agree with TRBD1. The CDR3 totals 16 residues. The V and J ends lost 3 bases and 4 bases, in that order; junction bases with no gene match: 7. Germline V gene lookup returns CDR1 SGHDT and CDR2 YYEEEE. Here the CDR3 reads CASSYRDRGGGNTIYF. The CDR3 coding sequence is TGTGCCAGCAGCTACCGGGACAGGGGAGGCGGAAACACCATATATTTT.

The chain has TRBV9 and TRBJ1-1; tentatively, D is TRBD1 (5 bases). This CDR3 is built from 15 residues. The V gene lost 0 bases and the J gene lost 1 base, with 10 bases spanning the gap. Germline V gives CDR1 SGDLS, CDR2 YYNGEE. CDR3 in amino acids: CASSVDWGGNTEAFF. CDR3 sequence (DNA): TGTGCCAGCAGCGTAGATTGGGGGGGGAACACTGAAGCTTTCTTT.

The chain combines TRBV9 with TRBJ2-1, with TRBD2 matching 9 bases. Trimming cost V 0 bases and J 4 bases; bases outside gene matches: 2. Germline assignment: CDR1 SGDLS and CDR2 YYNGEE. The CDR3 totals 15 residues. CDR3 in amino acids: CASSVDSGGYNEQFF. The CDR3 DNA reads TGTGCCAGCAGCGTAGATAGCGGGGGATACAATGAGCAGTTCTTC.

V is TRBV2 and J is TRBJ2-1; TRBD2 agrees at 7 bases. The CDR3 runs to 16 residues. Germline loops: CDR1 SNHLY, CDR2 FYNNEI. Unmatched junction bases numbered 9, after V lost 0 bases and J lost 7 bases. Here the CDR3 DNA reads TGTGCCAGCAGTGAAGCGCTTGGGGAGGGAAGGAATGAGCAGTTCTTC. As protein: CASSEALGEGRNEQFF.

This clone was seen a few times. A read error may produce the germline difference seen at one junction end. The chain joins TRBV4-1 to TRBJ2-1; weak D call: TRBD2 (6 bases). This CDR3 has 15 residues. CDR1 and CDR2 from the germline V gene are MGHRA and YSYEKL. CDR3 residues: CASSQGGGDPSRKLF. DNA of the CDR3: TGCGCCAGCAGCCAAGGAGGAGGGGACCCATCACGGAAGCTCTTC.

CDR3 bases: TGTGCCAGCAGTCGGGACAGTCTAGACACCGGGGAGCTGTTTTTT. Encoded protein: CASSRDSLDTGELFF. V gene TRBV6-5 combines with J gene TRBJ2-2, with 7 bases that match TRBD1. After removal of 5 bases from V and 3 bases from J, the junction contained 6 bases not matched to a gene. The CDR3 is made up of 15 amino acids. From germline, CDR1 is MNHEY and CDR2 SVGAGI.